This T cell receptor (beta chain) was sequenced during a study of human T cells and chemical hapten exposure. This clonotype was observed at least ten times. The CDR3 has 14 residues. Germline values: CDR1 SGDLS, CDR2 YYNGEE. V was pared by 6 bases and J by 4 bases, with 15 bases between. The time point was: patch test 1, 2 weeks after DPC sensitization. Treatment of the sample: therapeutic diphenylcyclopropenone sensitization with weekly scalp DPC. One entry per CDR3 protein results from TCRdb running MiXCR on the RACE reads. The data show 180,000 or so distinct CDR3 sequences, more than 14% seen once.

This TCR was sampled from a young woman with alopecia areata. Some clones in this sample may be carry-over from other donors' samples. The chain links TRBV9 to TRBJ2-3; D ambiguous. Sample: whole blood, taken in connection with sensitization to the hapten diphenylcyclopropenone (DPC). This CDR3 is CASNWAPAADTQYF. CDR3 bases: TGTGCCAGCAACTGGGCCCCTGCGGCAGATACGCAGTATTTT.